A selection of T cell receptor beta chains follows, all from one sample in a study of cytotoxic CD8 clonotypes in ibrutinib-treated CLL. Sequencing used immunoSEQ multiplex PCR; TCRdb keeps in-frame clones, though not all of them. The data show 150,000 or so clones, 80% seen once. The starting material was PBMCs, obtained after 36 months of ibrutinib treatment. The receptor set was obtained from a human donor with chronic lymphocytic leukemia. Both conserved end residues are part of each CDR3. Fields, in order: clone size, J gene, V gene, D gene, CDR3 DNA, CDR3 protein. A D gene is named only where the DNA matches it firmly. The size entry is marked missing in some rows and otherwise reads once, few, many or a size class.

>-|TRBJ2-5|TRBV14|TRBD2
TGTGCCAGCAGCCCCCGGCGGGCGGGAGGAGGAGAGACCCAGTACTTC
CASSPRRAGGGETQYF
>-|TRBJ1-6|TRBV6-5|-
TGTGCCAGCAGTTACGATGCCCTAACTGTACCCCTCCACTTT
CASSYDALTVPLHF
>-|TRBJ1-3|TRBV19|-
TGTGCCAGTAGTATCCTTTTACGGGGCTCTGGAAACACCATATATTTT
CASSILLRGSGNTIYF
>few|TRBJ2-1|TRBV29-1|-
TGCAGCGTTGATGGGGGGACCCACTACAATGAGCAGTTCTTC
CSVDGGTHYNEQFF
>-|TRBJ2-3|TRBV7-6|-
TGTGCCAGCAGCCAAGGGGTTGGCACCGTCACAGATACGCAGTATTTT
CASSQGVGTVTDTQYF
>-|TRBJ2-2|TRBV10-3|TRBD2
TGTGCCATCAGCCTCGGGACTAGCGGGGTGGGGGAGCTGTTTTTT
CAISLGTSGVGELFF
>once|TRBJ2-2|TRBV10-3|-
TGTGCCATCAGGGCCCTTGCCACCGGGGAGCTGTTTTTT
CAIRALATGELFF
>-|TRBJ2-5|TRBV28|-
TGTGCCAGCAGCCAACAAAGAGAGACCCAGTACTTC
CASSQQRETQYF
>-|TRBJ2-5|TRBV15|TRBD2
TGTGCCACCAGCAGCCTAGCGGGGGCTGGGGAGACCCAGTACTTC
CATSSLAGAGETQYF
>-|TRBJ2-3|TRBV6-4|TRBD2
TGTGCCAGCAGTGAGAAGACTAGCGCAGTAGATACGCAGTATTTT
CASSEKTSAVDTQYF
>-|TRBJ1-2|TRBV2|-
TGTGCCAGCAGGGCCCCGGGGGTCACTAACTATGGCTACACCTTC
CASRAPGVTNYGYTF
>-|TRBJ1-1|TRBV7-9|TRBD1
TGTGCCAGCAGCTTGGGACAGGGAATCACTGAAGCTTTCTTT
CASSLGQGITEAFF
>few|TRBJ1-1|TRBV19|TRBD1
TGTGCCAGTGGGACAGGGGGCACTGAAGCTTTCTTT
CASGTGGTEAFF
>-|TRBJ1-1|TRBV2|-
TGTGCCAGCAGTGAAGTAACAGGAAGGACTGAAGCTTTCTTT
CASSEVTGRTEAFF
>once|TRBJ1-2|TRBV18|TRBD1
TGTGCCAGCTCACCGGATGACAGGGGGAAGGGCTACACCTTC
CASSPDDRGKGYTF
>-|TRBJ2-1|TRBV11-2|-
TGTGCCAGCAGATCAGGGCACTCCTACAATGAGCAGTTCTTC
CASRSGHSYNEQFF
>-|TRBJ1-2|TRBV19|-
TGTGCCAGTAGGATACACGGCAGGGAGGGCTACACCTTC
CASRIHGREGYTF
>-|TRBJ1-2|TRBV11-2|-
TGTGCCAGCAGCTCCGGTCCGGGGGCCCGTGGCTACACCTTC
CASSSGPGARGYTF
>-|TRBJ2-7|TRBV6-6|TRBD1
TGTGCCAGCAGTCCTAGGACAGGGGGCATCTACGAGCAGTACTTC
CASSPRTGGIYEQYF
>-|TRBJ1-5|TRBV2|-
TGTGCCAGCAATCAACAGGGAGAGAATCAGCCCCAGCATTTT
CASNQQGENQPQHF
>-|TRBJ1-1|TRBV6-5|-
TGTGCCAGCGGTTCCTTTTCTTGGGGGCTACGCCCTGAAGCTTTCTTT
CASGSFSWGLRPEAFF
>-|TRBJ1-1|TRBV5-1|-
TGCGCCAGCAGCAAGGACGGGCTGAACACTGAAGCTTTCTTT
CASSKDGLNTEAFF
>-|TRBJ2-5|TRBV5-1|-
TGCGCCAGCAGCTTGGGTACTAGGAGTGAGACCCAGTACTTC
CASSLGTRSETQYF
>-|TRBJ1-2|TRBV25-1|-
TGTGCCAGCAGTGGCCTTGGAGCCGGGACACTCTATGGCTACACCTTC
CASSGLGAGTLYGYTF
>-|TRBJ2-5|TRBV2|-
TGTGCCAGCAGTGACCCAATAAGGGGTCGAAAGACCCAGTACTTC
CASSDPIRGRKTQYF
>few|TRBJ1-5|TRBV19|TRBD1
TGTGCCAGTAGAATTACAGGGGAGGCAGCCCAGCATTTT
CASRITGEAAQHF
>-|TRBJ1-5|TRBV2|-
TGTGCCAGCAGTCACCCTCAGCCCCAGCATTTT
CASSHPQPQHF
>-|TRBJ1-1|TRBV18|-
TGTGCCAGCTCACCACAGGTCCCGAACACTGAAGCTTTCTTT
CASSPQVPNTEAFF
>-|TRBJ2-1|TRBV6-5|-
TGTGCCAGCAGTTACGGCGGTGCCACGTACAATGAGCAGTTCTTC
CASSYGGATYNEQFF
>-|TRBJ2-5|TRBV11-2|-
TGTGCCAGCAGCAAGGGGGTCGAGACCCAGTACTTC
CASSKGVETQYF
>few|TRBJ2-2|TRBV21-1|-
TGTGCCAGCAAAGGGAGGGGTAACACCGGGGAGCTGTTTTTT
CASKGRGNTGELFF
>-|TRBJ1-1|TRBV2|-
TGTGCCAGCAGGTGGCAGTTTTTTCCTGAAGCTTTCTTT
CASRWQFFPEAFF
>-|TRBJ1-2|TRBV5-1|TRBD1
TGCGCCAGCAGCGGCAGGGTGGGGACAGCGGACCTCAACTATGGCTACACCTTC
CASSGRVGTADLNYGYTF
>-|TRBJ2-7|TRBV7-6|-
TGTGCCAGCAGCCCGACGGGAGTCGAGCAGTACTTC
CASSPTGVEQYF
>few|TRBJ2-1|TRBV19|-
TGTGCCAGTAACACGGGAGTATGGAATGAGCAGTTCTTC
CASNTGVWNEQFF
>-|TRBJ2-2|TRBV10-3|TRBD2
TGTGCAAGTCGCGAGCGGGAGGGCCACGGCACCGGGGAGCTGTTTTTT
CASREREGHGTGELFF
>-|TRBJ1-5|TRBV28|-
TGTGCCAGCACCCATCTCTCTACAATGGGAGATCAGCCCCAGCATTTT
CASTHLSTMGDQPQHF
>-|TRBJ2-3|TRBV6-4|-
TGTGCCAGCAGTGACCGGGCGGAAGATACGCAGTATTTT
CASSDRAEDTQYF
>-|TRBJ2-7|TRBV5-1|TRBD2
TGCGCCAGCAGCGTGGATATCGGCGGGAGGCGGGAGCAGTACTTC
CASSVDIGGRREQYF
>-|TRBJ2-3|TRBV4-2|-
TGTGCCAGCAGCCAAGGGAGGTTGAGCACAGATACGCAGTATTTT
CASSQGRLSTDTQYF
>once|TRBJ1-2|TRBV6-1|TRBD1
TGTGCCAGCAGTGACTTGGGACAGGGAAACTATGGCTACACCTTC
CASSDLGQGNYGYTF
>-|TRBJ2-1|TRBV5-6|-
TGTGCCAGCAGCTTGGTGGACAGTTACAATGAGCAGTTCTTC
CASSLVDSYNEQFF
>-|TRBJ2-1|TRBV14|-
TGTGCCAGCAGCCCAGGACCCGTCTCCTACAATGAGCAGTTCTTC
CASSPGPVSYNEQFF
>-|TRBJ1-5|TRBV6-1|-
TGTGCCAGCAGTTTGACGCAGAGCAATCAGCCCCAGCATTTT
CASSLTQSNQPQHF
>-|TRBJ1-3|TRBV11-2|-
TGTGCCAGCAGCTTTAACGGCCTTTACTCTGGAAACACCATATATTTT
CASSFNGLYSGNTIYF
>-|TRBJ1-5|TRBV28|TRBD1
TGTGCCAGCAGTGGACAGGTCAATCAGCCCCAGCATTTT
CASSGQVNQPQHF
>-|TRBJ2-7|TRBV7-3|-
TGTGCCAGCAGCTTAGACGGCTCCTACGAGCAGTACTTC
CASSLDGSYEQYF
>-|TRBJ2-2|TRBV5-1|-
TGCGCCAGCAGCTTGGCCTCGGGGTGGACCGGGGAGCTGTTTTTT
CASSLASGWTGELFF
>-|TRBJ1-4|TRBV19|TRBD1
TGTGCCAGTAGGCAATGGGGACAGGGGGCAAAGAAGAATGAAAAACTGTTTTTT
CASRQWGQGAKKNEKLFF
>once|TRBJ2-3|TRBV28|TRBD1
TGTGCCAGCAGTGAGGGACAGAACACAGATACGCAGTATTTT
CASSEGQNTDTQYF
>-|TRBJ2-5|TRBV9|-
TGTGCCAGCAGTGCGGGGCAAGGGTCCCAGGAGACCCAGTACTTC
CASSAGQGSQETQYF
>-|TRBJ2-7|TRBV4-2|TRBD1
TGTGCCAGCAGCCGAGCCCCGGGACAGGGGGGTAGGAGCTACGAGCAGTACTTC
CASSRAPGQGGRSYEQYF
>-|TRBJ1-6|TRBV4-1|TRBD1
TGCGCCAGCAGCCAAGATGGTGGACAGGCCTATTATTCACCCCTCCACTTT
CASSQDGGQAYYSPLHF
>-|TRBJ1-2|TRBV7-2|-
TGTGCCAGCAACAATGCTTACTATGGCTACACCTTC
CASNNAYYGYTF
>-|TRBJ2-1|TRBV5-4|-
TGTGCCAGCAGCCTGCCAAACAGATATGAGCAGTTCTTC
CASSLPNRYEQFF
>few|TRBJ2-3|TRBV18|TRBD1
TGTGCCAGCTCACCACGGAGACAGGGGAGGACAGATACGCAGTATTTT
CASSPRRQGRTDTQYF
>-|TRBJ2-5|TRBV7-2|-
TGTGCCAGCAGCCTGTACCAAGAGACCCAGTACTTC
CASSLYQETQYF
>-|TRBJ2-1|TRBV19|-
TGTGCCACCGCACGCTATAGGGAATCTGAGCAGTTCTTC
CATARYRESEQFF
>-|TRBJ2-1|TRBV6-6|TRBD1
TGTGCCAGCAGTTACTCGGGACAGGGAATAGTTGAGCAGTTCTTC
CASSYSGQGIVEQFF